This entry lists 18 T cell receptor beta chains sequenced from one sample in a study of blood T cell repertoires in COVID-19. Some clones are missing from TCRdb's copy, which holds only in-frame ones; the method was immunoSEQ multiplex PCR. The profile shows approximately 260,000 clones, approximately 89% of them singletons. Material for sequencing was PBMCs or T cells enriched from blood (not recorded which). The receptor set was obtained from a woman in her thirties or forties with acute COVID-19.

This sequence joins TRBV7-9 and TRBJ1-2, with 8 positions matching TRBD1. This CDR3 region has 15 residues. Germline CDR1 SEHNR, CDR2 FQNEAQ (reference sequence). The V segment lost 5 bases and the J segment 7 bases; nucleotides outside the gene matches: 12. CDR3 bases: TGTGCCAGCAGCCGATCACGGACAGGGTATTCTGGCTACACCTTC. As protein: CASSRSRTGYSGYTF. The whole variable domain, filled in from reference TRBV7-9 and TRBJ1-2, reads DTGVSQNPRHKITKRGQNVTFRCDPISEHNRLYWYRQTLGQGPEFLTYFQNEAQLEKSRLLSDRFSAERPKGSFSTLEIQRTEQGDSAMYLCASSRSRTGYSGYTFGSGTRLTVV.

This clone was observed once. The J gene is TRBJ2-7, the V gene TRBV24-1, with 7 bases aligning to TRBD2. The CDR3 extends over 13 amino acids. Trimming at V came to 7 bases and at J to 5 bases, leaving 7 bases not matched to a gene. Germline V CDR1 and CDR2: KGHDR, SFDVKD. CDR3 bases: TGTGCCACCAGGGGGGGAGGGTTTCACGAGCAGTACGTC. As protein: CATRGGGFHEQYV.

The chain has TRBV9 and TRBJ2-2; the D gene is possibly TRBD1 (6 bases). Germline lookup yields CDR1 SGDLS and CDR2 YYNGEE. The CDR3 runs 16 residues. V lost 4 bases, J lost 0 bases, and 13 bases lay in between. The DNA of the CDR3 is TGTGCCAGCAGCTTACAGGGTGACACGAACACCGGGGAGCTGTTTTTT. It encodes CASSLQGDTNTGELFF.

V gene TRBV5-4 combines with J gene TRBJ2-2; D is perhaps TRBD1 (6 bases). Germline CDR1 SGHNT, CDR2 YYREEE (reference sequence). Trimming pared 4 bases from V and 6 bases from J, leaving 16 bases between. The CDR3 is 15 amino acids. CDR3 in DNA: TGTGCCAGCAGCGAAACCACAGGGACGGCCGGGGAGCTGTTTTTT. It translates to CASSETTGTAGELFF.

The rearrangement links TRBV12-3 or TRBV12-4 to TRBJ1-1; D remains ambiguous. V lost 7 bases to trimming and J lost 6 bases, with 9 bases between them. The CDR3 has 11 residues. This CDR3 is CASNGMAEAFF. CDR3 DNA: TGTGCCAGCAACGGTATGGCTGAAGCTTTCTTT.

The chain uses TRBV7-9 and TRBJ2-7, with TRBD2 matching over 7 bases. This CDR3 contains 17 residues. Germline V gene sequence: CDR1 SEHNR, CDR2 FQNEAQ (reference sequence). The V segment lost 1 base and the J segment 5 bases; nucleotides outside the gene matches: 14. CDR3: CASSLGEGGLGKDEQYV. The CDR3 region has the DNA TGTGCCAGCAGCTTAGGGGAGGGCGGGCTTGGAAAGGACGAGCAGTACGTC.

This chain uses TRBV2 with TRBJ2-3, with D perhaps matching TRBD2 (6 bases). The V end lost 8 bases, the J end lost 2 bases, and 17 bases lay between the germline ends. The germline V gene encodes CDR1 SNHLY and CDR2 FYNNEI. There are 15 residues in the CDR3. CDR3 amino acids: CASSVSGRSTDTQYF. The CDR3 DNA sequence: TGTGCCAGCTCGGTTAGCGGACGATCCACAGATACGCAGTATTTT.

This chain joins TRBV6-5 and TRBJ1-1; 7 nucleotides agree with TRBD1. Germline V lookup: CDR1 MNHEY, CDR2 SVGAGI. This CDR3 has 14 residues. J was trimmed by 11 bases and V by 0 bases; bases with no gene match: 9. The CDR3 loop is CASSYSQGEVRAFF. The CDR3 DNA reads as TGTGCCAGCAGTTACTCTCAGGGGGAGGTTAGGGCTTTCTTT.

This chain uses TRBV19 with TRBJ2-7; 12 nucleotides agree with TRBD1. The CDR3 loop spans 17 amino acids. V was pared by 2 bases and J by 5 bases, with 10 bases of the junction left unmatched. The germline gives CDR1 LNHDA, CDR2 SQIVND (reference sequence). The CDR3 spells CASSIKGDRGRRDEQYV. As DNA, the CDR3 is TGTGCCAGTAGTATAAAAGGGGACAGGGGGCGACGGGACGAGCAGTACGTC.

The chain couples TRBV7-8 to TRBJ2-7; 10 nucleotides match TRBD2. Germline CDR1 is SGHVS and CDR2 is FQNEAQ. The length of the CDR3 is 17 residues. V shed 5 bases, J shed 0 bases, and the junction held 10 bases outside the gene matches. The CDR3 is CASSTHPGLATSYEQYF. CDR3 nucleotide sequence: TGTGCCAGCAGCACTCACCCGGGACTAGCGACCTCCTACGAGCAGTACTTC.

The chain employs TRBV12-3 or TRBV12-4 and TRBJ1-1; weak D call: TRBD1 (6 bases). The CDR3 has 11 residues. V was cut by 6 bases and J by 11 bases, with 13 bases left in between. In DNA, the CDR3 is TGTGCCAGCAGCACAGGGCCGGACGCTTTCTTT. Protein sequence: CASSTGPDAFF.

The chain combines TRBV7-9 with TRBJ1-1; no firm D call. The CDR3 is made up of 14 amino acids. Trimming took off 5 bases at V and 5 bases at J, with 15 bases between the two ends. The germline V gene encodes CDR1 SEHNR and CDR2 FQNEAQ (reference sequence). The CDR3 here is CASSVLGAPTEAFF. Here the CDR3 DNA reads TGTGCCAGCAGCGTCCTAGGAGCTCCGACTGAAGCTTTCTTT.

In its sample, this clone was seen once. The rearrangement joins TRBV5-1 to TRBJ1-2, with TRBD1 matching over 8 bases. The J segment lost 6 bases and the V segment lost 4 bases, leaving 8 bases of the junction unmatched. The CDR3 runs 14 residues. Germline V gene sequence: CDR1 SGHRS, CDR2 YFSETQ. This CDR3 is CASSPQGGYHGYTF. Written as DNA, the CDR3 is TGCGCCAGCAGCCCACAGGGGGGTTATCATGGCTACACCTTC.

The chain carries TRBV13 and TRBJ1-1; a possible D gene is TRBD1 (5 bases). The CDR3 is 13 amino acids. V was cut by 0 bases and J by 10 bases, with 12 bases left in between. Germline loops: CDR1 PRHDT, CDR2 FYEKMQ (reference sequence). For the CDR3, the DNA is TGTGCCAGCAGCTTAGGCCACTCAAGGGGAGCTTTCTTT. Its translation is CASSLGHSRGAFF.

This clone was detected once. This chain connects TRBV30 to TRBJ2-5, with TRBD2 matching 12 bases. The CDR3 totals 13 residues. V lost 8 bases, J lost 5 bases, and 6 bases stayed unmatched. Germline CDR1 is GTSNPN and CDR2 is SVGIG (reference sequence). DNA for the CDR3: TGTGCCACCGGACTAGCGGGAATGGAGACCCAGTACTTC. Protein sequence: CATGLAGMETQYF.

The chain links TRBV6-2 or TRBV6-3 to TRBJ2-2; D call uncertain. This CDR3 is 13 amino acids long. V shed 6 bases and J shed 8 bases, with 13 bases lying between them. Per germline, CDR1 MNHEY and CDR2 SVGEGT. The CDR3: CASSPDSGGELFF. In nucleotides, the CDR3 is TGTGCCAGCAGCCCAGACTCCGGGGGGGAGCTGTTTTTT.

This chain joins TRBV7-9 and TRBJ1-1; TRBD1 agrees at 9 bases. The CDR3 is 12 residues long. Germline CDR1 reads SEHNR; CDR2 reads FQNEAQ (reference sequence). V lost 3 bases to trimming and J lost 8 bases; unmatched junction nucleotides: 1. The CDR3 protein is CASSFGQGEAFF. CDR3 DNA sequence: TGTGCCAGCAGCTTCGGACAGGGGGAAGCTTTCTTT.

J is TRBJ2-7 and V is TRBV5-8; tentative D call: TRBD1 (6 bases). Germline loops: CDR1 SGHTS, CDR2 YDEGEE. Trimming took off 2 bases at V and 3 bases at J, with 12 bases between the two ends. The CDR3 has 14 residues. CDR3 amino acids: CASSLGRDIYEQYF. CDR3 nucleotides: TGTGCCAGCAGCTTAGGCAGGGACATCTACGAGCAGTACTTC.